This TCR beta chain was sequenced during a study of blood T cell repertoires in COVID-19. About the research overall: Acute-phase and convalescent COVID-19 samples originated in the United States, Italy and Spain. The analysed material was cDNA or gDNA that came from T cells, B-cell-depleted T cells, or PBMCs.

With 3 bases removed from V and 3 bases from J, the gap between germline ends came to 4 bases. Germline assignment: CDR1 SGDLS and CDR2 YYNGEE. The CDR3 runs to 11 residues. Original handling: Estimated nucleated cell counts came from reference gene primer amplification. Repertoires were generated with immunoSEQ multiplex PCR, while TCRdb's copy carries only in-frame clones and drops some. V and J calls and clone size are copied from that table; D and trimming were computed from the DNA. The sample consists of approximately 170,000 clones, over 75% of them appearing once. The sample comprised peripheral blood. This clonotype originated in a woman between 50 and 59 years old with acute or convalescent COVID-19. V gene TRBV9 combines with J gene TRBJ2-7; D is unclear. In nucleotides, the CDR3 is TGTGCCAGCAGCGAATACTACGAGCAGTACTTC. Protein: CASSEYYEQYF.